The 20 T cell receptor beta chains below all came from one sample that was sequenced in a study of T cell responses to AZD1222 COVID-19 vaccine. Profiled with immunoSEQ multiplex PCR; TCRdb holds only in-frame clones, not every one. The sample holds about 53,000 clones, roughly 83% seen once. The sample in question was peripheral blood, obtained on day 0 of AZD1222 vaccination. The receptor source for this set is an adult in good health.

This clone was seen a single time. This chain joins TRBV3-1 (or the pseudogene TRBV3-2) and TRBJ2-1; no definite D call. CDR1 and CDR2 (germline): LGHDT, YNNKEL (reference sequence). This CDR3 is 16 amino acids long. V was cut by 2 bases and J by 7 bases, with 18 bases left in between. In nucleotides, the CDR3 is TGTGCCAGCAGCCAAAATGGTGGAGTAGAATGGAATGAGCAGTTCTTC. The encoded protein is CASSQNGGVEWNEQFF.

The chain is built from TRBV29-1 and TRBJ1-4; weak D call: TRBD1 (5 bases). The CDR3 loop spans 15 amino acids. Between the trimmed V and J ends, which lost 4 bases and 7 bases, there was a span of 19 bases. The V gene's germline CDR1 is SQVTM and CDR2 ANQGSEA. CDR3 nucleotides: TGCAGCGTTGCGTGGCGGGGCGGGCAGGGTGAAAAACTGTTTTTT. As protein: CSVAWRGGQGEKLFF.

V and J are TRBV7-2 and TRBJ1-3; no clear D gene. The CDR3 consists of 14 residues. Deletions cut 5 bases from V and 4 bases from J, with 12 bases between. Germline V gene data show CDR1 as SGHTA and CDR2 as FQGNSA. The CDR3 sequence: CASSLGPEGNTIYF. In DNA form, the CDR3 reads TGTGCCAGCAGCCTAGGACCCGAGGGAAACACCATATATTTT.

In this sample, this clone turned up once. The chain joins TRBV2 to TRBJ1-2; 7 positions agree with TRBD1. Trimming took 4 bases from V and 13 from J; bases not matched to a gene: 6. Germline assignment: CDR1 SNHLY and CDR2 FYNNEI. The CDR3 consists of 11 residues. The CDR3 nucleotides are TGTGCCAGCAGTGTAGACAGGGCTGGCACCTTC. Translation gives CASSVDRAGTF.

CDR3 region: CASSMGQSHEQYF. CDR3 coding DNA: TGTGCCAGTAGTATGGGACAGAGCCACGAGCAGTACTTC. V usage is TRBV19 and J usage is TRBJ2-7; 7 nucleotides align to TRBD1. This CDR3 has 13 amino acids. The V gene's germline CDR1 is LNHDA and CDR2 SQIVND (reference sequence). The ends lost 3 bases at V and 5 bases at J; junction bases unmatched: 4.

This clone was detected only once. The chain recombines TRBV12-3 or TRBV12-4 with TRBJ1-1; 8 bases match TRBD1. There are 12 residues in the CDR3. The V segment lost 5 bases and the J segment 4 bases; nucleotides outside the gene matches: 0. The CDR3 is CASSDRGTEAFF. Written as DNA, the CDR3 is TGTGCCAGCAGTGACAGGGGCACTGAAGCTTTCTTT.

The genes are TRBV19 and TRBJ1-2; 7 nucleotides agree with TRBD1. CDR3 length equals 16 residues. The V and J ends lost 2 bases and 5 bases, in that order; junction bases with no gene match: 11. Germline V gene lookup returns CDR1 LNHDA and CDR2 SQIVND (reference sequence). The CDR3 reads CASSIKAGGRVYGYTF. CDR3 DNA: TGTGCCAGTAGTATAAAGGCAGGGGGTAGAGTTTATGGCTACACCTTC. Full variable domain (remainder filled in from reference TRBV19 and TRBJ1-2): DGGITQSPKYLFRKEGQNVTLSCEQNLNHDAMYWYRQDPGQGLRLIYYSQIVNDFQKGDIAEGYSVSREKKESFPLTVTSAQKNPTAFYLCASSIKAGGRVYGYTFGSGTRLTVV.

This rearrangement joins TRBV7-2 to TRBJ2-7; 10 bases match TRBD2. The germline V gene encodes CDR1 SGHTA and CDR2 FQGNSA. The CDR3 is 17 amino acids. V was clipped by 4 bases and J by 5 bases; unmatched bases: 14. The CDR3 DNA follows: TGTGCCAGCAGCTCAAAAAAGGGGGGAGCGGGAGGGGACGAGCAGTACTTC. Protein sequence: CASSSKKGGAGGDEQYF. The whole variable domain, remainder taken from reference TRBV7-2 and TRBJ2-7, is GAGVSQSPSNKVTEKGKDVELRCDPISGHTALYWYRQSLGQGLEFLIYFQGNSAPDKSGLPSDRFSAERTGGSVSTLTIQRTQQEDSAVYLCASSSKKGGAGGDEQYFGPGTRLTVT.

The chain uses TRBV27 and TRBJ2-6; no clear D gene. CDR1 and CDR2 from the germline V gene are MNHEY and SMNVEV (reference sequence). V was shortened by 5 bases and J by 4 bases, with 9 bases between the two germline ends. The CDR3 runs 14 residues. For the CDR3, the DNA is TGTGCCAGCAGTCCATCCAGGGGGGCCAACGTCCTGACTTTC. This gives the protein CASSPSRGANVLTF.

This chain joins TRBV11-2 and TRBJ2-7; TRBD2 aligns across 9 bases. The CDR3 loop spans 16 amino acids. Per the germline V gene, CDR1 is SGHAT and CDR2 is FQNNGV. V lost 0 bases to trimming and J lost 2 bases; unmatched junction nucleotides: 5. DNA for the CDR3: TGTGCCAGCAGCTTAGAGGGGACTAGCCGTACCTACGAGCAGTACTTC. Translating it yields CASSLEGTSRTYEQYF.

The chain has TRBV7-9 and TRBJ1-1, with a weak D call TRBD1 (5 bases). Germline V CDR1 and CDR2: SEHNR, FQNEAQ (reference sequence). This CDR3 has 13 residues. Trimming cost V 5 bases and J 1 base, with 8 bases left between them. CDR3 sequence (DNA): TGTGCCAGCAGCCTTGACAGGAACACTGAAGCTTTCTTT. This encodes CASSLDRNTEAFF.

This clone was seen a few times. J is TRBJ1-1 and V is TRBV6-2 or TRBV6-3; possibly TRBD1 for D (6 bases). Germline assignment: CDR1 MNHEY and CDR2 SVGEGT. The CDR3 spans 18 residues. V gave up 0 bases and J gave up 0 bases, with 17 bases separating them. The CDR3, as DNA: TGTGCCAGCAGTTACTCGACCCGGGGGCGTTCCATGAACACTGAAGCTTTCTTT. It codes for CASSYSTRGRSMNTEAFF.

The chain links TRBV28 to TRBJ1-5; D unclear. The germline V gene encodes CDR1 MDHEN and CDR2 SYDVKM. The CDR3 is 12 amino acids. The germline V and J ends were trimmed by 8 bases and 0 bases, with 5 bases remaining between them. This chain's CDR3 is CASCLSNQPQHF. CDR3 nucleotides: TGTGCCAGCTGCCTTAGCAATCAGCCCCAGCATTTT.

The gene calls are TRBV6-2 or TRBV6-3 and TRBJ2-7; D gene unclear. Deletions cut 0 bases from V and 1 base from J, with 7 bases between. The CDR3 spans 14 residues. CDR1 is MNHEY and CDR2 is SVGEGT in the germline V gene. The CDR3 loop is CASSYSPSSYEQYF. The DNA for the CDR3 is TGTGCCAGCAGTTACTCGCCATCTTCCTACGAGCAGTACTTC.

This clone was recorded at least ten times. The rearrangement joins TRBV10-3 to TRBJ2-7; 11 nucleotides agree with TRBD2. V lost 3 bases to trimming and J lost 5 bases; unmatched junction nucleotides: 6. CDR1 is ENHRY, CDR2 SYGVKD, per germline. This CDR3 region has 15 residues. The CDR3 sequence is CAISDLLAGVNEQYF. The CDR3 bases are TGTGCCATCAGTGACCTACTAGCGGGAGTTAACGAGCAGTACTTC.

The sample holds one count of this clone. The J gene is TRBJ1-1, the V gene TRBV6-6; TRBD1 agrees at 10 bases. This CDR3 contains 12 residues. The V segment lost 5 bases and the J segment 7 bases; nucleotides outside the gene matches: 1. CDR1 MNHNY and CDR2 SVGAGI come from the germline V gene (reference sequence). The chain's CDR3 is CASSRTGGEAFF. Written as DNA, the CDR3 is TGTGCCAGCAGTAGGACAGGGGGTGAAGCTTTCTTT.

This chain links TRBV7-3 with TRBJ2-5, with no clear D. The V end lost 1 base, the J end lost 3 bases, and 6 bases lay between the germline ends. Germline CDR1 reads SGHTA; CDR2 reads FQGTGA. The CDR3 runs to 13 residues. The CDR3: CASSLSAEETQYF. The DNA of the CDR3 is TGTGCCAGCAGCTTAAGCGCAGAAGAGACCCAGTACTTC.

The chain carries TRBV28 and TRBJ2-1; D not resolved. Per the germline V gene, CDR1 is MDHEN and CDR2 is SYDVKM. V lost 8 bases and J lost 9, with 17 bases in between. This CDR3 is 13 amino acids long. The CDR3 loop is CASRRVTPAEQFF. CDR3 DNA: TGTGCCAGCCGGCGTGTTACACCGGCTGAGCAGTTCTTC.

The chain links TRBV6-5 to TRBJ2-1, with D possibly matching TRBD2 (6 bases). The CDR3 contains 16 residues. The V gene lost 0 bases and the J gene lost 8 bases, with 17 bases spanning the gap. Looked up from germline, CDR1 is MNHEY and CDR2 is SVGAGI. The CDR3 protein is CASSYSSREPRDEQFF. The CDR3 DNA is TGTGCCAGCAGTTACTCGAGTCGGGAGCCGAGGGATGAGCAGTTCTTC.

This chain joins TRBV27 and TRBJ2-1; 7 positions agree with TRBD2. Trimming at V came to 6 bases and at J to 2 bases, leaving 4 bases not matched to a gene. Germline V lookup: CDR1 MNHEY, CDR2 SMNVEV (reference sequence). The CDR3 has 14 residues. CDR3 amino acids: CASRAAGTYNEQFF. DNA of the CDR3: TGTGCCAGCAGGGCAGCGGGAACCTACAATGAGCAGTTCTTC.